The sequence of this TCR beta chain was determined in a study of glioma-infiltrating T cells. TCR alpha and beta CDR3 regions were amplified from RNA using iRepertoire nested multiplex PCR. Each CDR3 protein is one row after TCRdb ran MiXCR on the multiplex PCR reads. Of a few hundred thousand distinct CDR3 sequences in the sample, 35% to 45% are singletons; the top ten hold around 12%. V was shortened by 3 bases and J by 3 bases, with 17 bases between the two germline ends. Germline V gene data show CDR1 as LGHNA and CDR2 as YNFKEQ. The CDR3 covers 16 residues. The sequenced sample consisted of glioma tissue, nonneoplastic brain tissue, or PBMCs (not recorded which). This TCR was sampled from a human donor with low-grade glioma or glioblastoma, undergoing nonglioma brain surgery, or in good health (not recorded which). The J gene is TRBJ1-1, the V gene TRBV4-2; no clear D gene. CDR3 sequence (DNA): TGTGCCAGCAGCCACCCAAACCCAGCCCGGGACACTGAAGCTTTCTTT. This translates into CASSHPNPARDTEAFF.